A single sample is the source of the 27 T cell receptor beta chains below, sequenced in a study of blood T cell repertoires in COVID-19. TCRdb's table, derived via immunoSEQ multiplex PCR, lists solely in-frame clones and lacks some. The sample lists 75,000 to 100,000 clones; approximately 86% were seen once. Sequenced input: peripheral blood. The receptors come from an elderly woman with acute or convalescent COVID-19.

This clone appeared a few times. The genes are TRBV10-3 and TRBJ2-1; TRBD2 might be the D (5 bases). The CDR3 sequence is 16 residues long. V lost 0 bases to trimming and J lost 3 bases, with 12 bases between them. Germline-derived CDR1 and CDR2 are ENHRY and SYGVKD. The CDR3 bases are TGTGCCATCAGTGAGTCGGCTAGCAATGACTACAATGAGCAGTTCTTC. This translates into CAISESASNDYNEQFF.

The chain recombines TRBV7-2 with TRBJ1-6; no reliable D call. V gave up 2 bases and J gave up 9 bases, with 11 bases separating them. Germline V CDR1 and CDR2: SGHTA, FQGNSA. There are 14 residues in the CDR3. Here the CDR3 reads CASSLIGSGSPLHF. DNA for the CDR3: TGTGCCAGCAGCTTAATCGGAAGCGGTTCACCCCTCCACTTT.

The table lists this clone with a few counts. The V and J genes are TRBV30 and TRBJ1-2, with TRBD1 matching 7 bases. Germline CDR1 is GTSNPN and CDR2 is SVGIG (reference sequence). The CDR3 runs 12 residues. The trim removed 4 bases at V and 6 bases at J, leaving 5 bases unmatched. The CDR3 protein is CAWNRQGHGYTF. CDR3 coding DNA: TGTGCCTGGAATCGACAGGGACATGGCTACACCTTC.

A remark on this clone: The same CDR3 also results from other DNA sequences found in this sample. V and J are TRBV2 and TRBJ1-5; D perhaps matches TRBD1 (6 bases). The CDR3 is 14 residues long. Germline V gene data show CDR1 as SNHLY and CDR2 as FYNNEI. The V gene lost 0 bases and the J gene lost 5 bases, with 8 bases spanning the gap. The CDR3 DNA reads TGTGCCAGCAGTGAAGCGGCAGGGGATCAGCCCCAGCATTTT. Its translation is CASSEAAGDQPQHF.

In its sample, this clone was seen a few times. The CDR3 DNA sequence: TGTGCCAGTGCCATGACTAGCGGGGGATACGAGCAGTACTTC. This encodes CASAMTSGGYEQYF. The chain recombines TRBV6-6 with TRBJ2-7; 12 bases map to TRBD2. The CDR3 runs 14 residues. V dropped 9 bases and J dropped 4; count of bases not matched to a gene: 7. CDR1 is MNHNY and CDR2 is SVGAGI in the germline V gene (reference sequence).

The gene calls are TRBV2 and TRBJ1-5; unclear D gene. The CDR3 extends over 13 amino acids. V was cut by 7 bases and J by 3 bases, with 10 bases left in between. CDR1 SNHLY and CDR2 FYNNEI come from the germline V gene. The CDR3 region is CASTGYPNQPQHF. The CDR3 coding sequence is TGTGCCAGCACGGGATACCCCAATCAGCCCCAGCATTTT.

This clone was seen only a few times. The CDR3 region has the DNA TGTGCCAGCAGTGAGGAGGCAACACTTCAGTATTTT. Protein sequence: CASSEEATLQYF. V usage is TRBV2 and J usage is TRBJ2-3, with a tentative D call TRBD2 (5 bases). Germline V gives CDR1 SNHLY, CDR2 FYNNEI. With 3 bases removed from V and 12 bases from J, the gap between germline ends came to 13 bases. This CDR3 region has 12 residues.

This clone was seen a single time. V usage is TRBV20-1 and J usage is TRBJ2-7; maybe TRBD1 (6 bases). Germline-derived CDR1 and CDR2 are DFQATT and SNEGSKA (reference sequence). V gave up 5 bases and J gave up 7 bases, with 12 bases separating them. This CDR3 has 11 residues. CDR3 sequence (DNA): TGCAGTGCTGGACAGCCGGGGGAGCAGTACTTC. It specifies CSAGQPGEQYF.

CDR3 loop: CASSQGRAEQFF. CDR3 nucleotide sequence: TGTGCCAGCAGCCAGGGGAGGGCTGAGCAGTTCTTC. V and J are TRBV3-1 (or the pseudogene TRBV3-2) and TRBJ2-1; 7 nucleotides match TRBD2. CDR3 size: 12 residues. Germline CDR1 and CDR2: LGHDT and YNNKEL (reference sequence). V was pared by 3 bases and J by 9 bases, with 2 bases of the junction left unmatched.

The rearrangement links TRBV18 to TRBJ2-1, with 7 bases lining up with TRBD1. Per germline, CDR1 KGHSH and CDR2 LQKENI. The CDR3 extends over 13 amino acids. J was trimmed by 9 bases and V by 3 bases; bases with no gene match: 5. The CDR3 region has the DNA TGTGCCAGCTCACCCGACAGGGACGGTGAGCAGTTCTTC. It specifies CASSPDRDGEQFF.

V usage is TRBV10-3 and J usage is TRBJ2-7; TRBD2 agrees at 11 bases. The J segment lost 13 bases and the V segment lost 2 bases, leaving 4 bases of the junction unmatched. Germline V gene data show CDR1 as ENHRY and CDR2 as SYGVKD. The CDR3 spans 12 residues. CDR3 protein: CAISEASGRFYF. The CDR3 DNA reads TGTGCCATCAGTGAGGCTAGCGGGAGGTTTTACTTC.

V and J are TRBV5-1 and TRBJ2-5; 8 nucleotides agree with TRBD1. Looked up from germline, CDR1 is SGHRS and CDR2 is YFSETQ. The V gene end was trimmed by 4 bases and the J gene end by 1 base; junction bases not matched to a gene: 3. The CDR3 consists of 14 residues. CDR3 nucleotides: TGCGCCAGCAGCATAACAGGGGGCCAAGAGACCCAGTACTTC. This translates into CASSITGGQETQYF.

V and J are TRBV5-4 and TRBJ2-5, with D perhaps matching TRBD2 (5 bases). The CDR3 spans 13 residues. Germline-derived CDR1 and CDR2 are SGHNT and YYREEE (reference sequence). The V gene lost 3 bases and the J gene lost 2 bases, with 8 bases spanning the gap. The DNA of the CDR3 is TGTGCCAGCAGCTGGACTTTACAAGAGACCCAGTACTTC. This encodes CASSWTLQETQYF.

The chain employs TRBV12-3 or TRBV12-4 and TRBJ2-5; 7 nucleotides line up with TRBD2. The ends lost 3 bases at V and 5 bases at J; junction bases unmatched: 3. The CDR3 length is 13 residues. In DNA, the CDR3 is TGTGCCAGCAGTTTGCAAGCGGGGGAGACCCAGTACTTC. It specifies CASSLQAGETQYF.

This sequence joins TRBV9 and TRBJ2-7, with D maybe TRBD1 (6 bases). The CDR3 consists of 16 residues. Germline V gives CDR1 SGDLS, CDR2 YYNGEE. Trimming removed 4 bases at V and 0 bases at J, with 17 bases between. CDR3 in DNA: TGTGCCAGCAGCCCTCGAACAGGGCGGAGCTCCTACGAGCAGTACTTC. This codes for CASSPRTGRSSYEQYF. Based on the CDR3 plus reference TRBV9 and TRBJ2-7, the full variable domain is DSGVTQTPKHLITATGQRVTLRCSPRSGDLSVYWYQQSLDQGLQFLIQYYNGEERAKGNILERFSAQQFPDLHSELNLSSLELGDSALYFCASSPRTGRSSYEQYFGPGTRLTVT.

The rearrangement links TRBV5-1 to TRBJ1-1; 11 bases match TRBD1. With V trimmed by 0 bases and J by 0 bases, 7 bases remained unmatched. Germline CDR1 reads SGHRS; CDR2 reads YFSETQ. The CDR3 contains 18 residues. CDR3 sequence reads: CASSLAGGQGALNTEAFF. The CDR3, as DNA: TGCGCCAGCAGCTTGGCCGGAGGACAGGGGGCTTTGAACACTGAAGCTTTCTTT.

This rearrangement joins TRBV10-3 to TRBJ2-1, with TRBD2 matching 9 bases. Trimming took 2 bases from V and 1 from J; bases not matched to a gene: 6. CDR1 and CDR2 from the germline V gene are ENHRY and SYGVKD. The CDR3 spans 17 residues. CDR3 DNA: TGTGCCATCAGTGAGACCGGACTAGCGCAATCCTACAATGAGCAGTTCTTC. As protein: CAISETGLAQSYNEQFF.

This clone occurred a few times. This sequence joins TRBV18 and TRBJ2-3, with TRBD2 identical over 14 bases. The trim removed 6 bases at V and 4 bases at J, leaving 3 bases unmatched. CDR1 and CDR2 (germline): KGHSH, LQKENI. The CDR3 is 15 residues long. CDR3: CASSQGLAGADTQYF. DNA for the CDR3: TGTGCCAGCTCGCAGGGACTAGCGGGAGCAGATACGCAGTATTTT.

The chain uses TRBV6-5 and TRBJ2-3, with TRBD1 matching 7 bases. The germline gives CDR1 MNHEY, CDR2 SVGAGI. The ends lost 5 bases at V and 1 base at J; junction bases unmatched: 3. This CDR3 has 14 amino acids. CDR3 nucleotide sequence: TGTGCCAGCAGTCTCGGACAGGGCACAGATACGCAGTATTTT. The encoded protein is CASSLGQGTDTQYF.

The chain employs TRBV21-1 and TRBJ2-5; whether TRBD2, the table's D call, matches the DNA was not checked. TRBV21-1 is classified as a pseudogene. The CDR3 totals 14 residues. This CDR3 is CASSCPRPQETQYF. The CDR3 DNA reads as TGTGCCAGCAGTTGCCCTAGACCCCAAGAGACCCAGTACTTC.

The CDR3 is CASSPTGTDTQYF. For the CDR3, the DNA is TGTGCCAGCAGTCCTACAGGCACAGATACGCAGTATTTT. The chain combines TRBV27 with TRBJ2-3, with no clear D. The CDR3 sequence is 13 residues long. The V end was cut by 5 bases, the J end by 1 base, with 7 bases between. CDR1 and CDR2 from the germline V gene are MNHEY and SMNVEV (reference sequence).

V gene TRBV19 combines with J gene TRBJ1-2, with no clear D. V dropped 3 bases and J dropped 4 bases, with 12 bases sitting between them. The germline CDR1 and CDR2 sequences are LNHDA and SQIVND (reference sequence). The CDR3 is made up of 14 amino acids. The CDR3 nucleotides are TGTGCCAGTAGTATTTCAGGAGCGGGCTATGGCTACACCTTC. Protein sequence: CASSISGAGYGYTF.

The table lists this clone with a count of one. The CDR3 DNA reads TGTGCCAGCAGCCCCCGAGGTGACAGGGGAGGGGCCAACGTCCTGACTTTC. Protein sequence: CASSPRGDRGGANVLTF. V usage is TRBV3-1 (or the pseudogene TRBV3-2) and J usage is TRBJ2-6, with 8 bases identical to TRBD1. Germline assignment: CDR1 LGHDT and CDR2 YNNKEL (reference sequence). V lost 4 bases and J lost 4; bases outside the gene matches: 9. The CDR3 is 17 residues long.

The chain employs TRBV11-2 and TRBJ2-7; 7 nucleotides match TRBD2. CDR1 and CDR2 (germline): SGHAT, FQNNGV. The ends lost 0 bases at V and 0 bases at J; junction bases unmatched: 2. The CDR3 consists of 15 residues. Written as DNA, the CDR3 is TGTGCCAGCAGCTTAGAGGGGGGGGGCTCCTACGAGCAGTACTTC. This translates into CASSLEGGGSYEQYF.

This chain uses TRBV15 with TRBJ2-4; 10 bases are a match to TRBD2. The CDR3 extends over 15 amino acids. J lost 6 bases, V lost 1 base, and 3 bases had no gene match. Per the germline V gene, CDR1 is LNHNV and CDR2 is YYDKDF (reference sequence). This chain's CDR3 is CATSRGGTSANIQYF. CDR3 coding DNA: TGTGCCACCAGCAGAGGGGGGACTAGCGCAAACATTCAGTACTTC. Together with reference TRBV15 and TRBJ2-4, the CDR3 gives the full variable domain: DAMVIQNPRYQVTQFGKPVTLSCSQTLNHNVMYWYQQKSSQAPKLLFHYYDKDFNNEADTPDNFQSRRPNTSFCFLDIRSPGLGDTAMYLCATSRGGTSANIQYFGAGTRLSVL.

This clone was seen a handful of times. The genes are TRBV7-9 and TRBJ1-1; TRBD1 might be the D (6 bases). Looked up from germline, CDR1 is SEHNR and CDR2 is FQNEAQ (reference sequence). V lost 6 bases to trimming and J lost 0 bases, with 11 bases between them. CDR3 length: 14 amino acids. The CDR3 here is CASREWDMNTEAFF. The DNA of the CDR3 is TGTGCCAGCAGAGAGTGGGACATGAACACTGAAGCTTTCTTT.

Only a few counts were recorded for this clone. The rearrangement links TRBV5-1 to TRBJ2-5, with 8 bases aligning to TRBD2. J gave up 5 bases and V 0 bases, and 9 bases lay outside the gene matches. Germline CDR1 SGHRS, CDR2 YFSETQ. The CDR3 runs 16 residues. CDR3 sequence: CASSLETGRAEETQYF. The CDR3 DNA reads TGCGCCAGCAGCTTGGAAACCGGGAGGGCCGAGGAGACCCAGTACTTC.